The rows below give T cell receptor beta chains drawn from one sample of a study of blood T cell repertoires in COVID-19. This table comes from immunoSEQ multiplex PCR, and its TCRdb copy is limited to in-frame clones, with some not included. The repertoire holds around 370,000 clones, with more than 75% as singletons. Sequencing was carried out using PBMCs or T cells enriched from blood (not recorded which). Source of these receptors: a woman aged 18-30 years who had recovered from COVID-19. The conserved cysteine and the conserved F or W are not part of the CDR3 here. Fields, in order: J gene, D gene, V gene, CDR3 length, CDR3 protein. The D gene is left open where the match is weak.

j_gene: TRBJ1-4; d_gene: NA; v_gene: TRBV11-2; len: 15; CDR3aa: ASSSPRGGGVNEKLF
j_gene: TRBJ2-7; d_gene: TRBD1; v_gene: TRBV10-1; len: 16; CDR3aa: ASSEQHRDRDLRSEQY
j_gene: TRBJ1-6; d_gene: TRBD1; v_gene: TRBV5-1; len: 12; CDR3aa: ASSPGQGNSPLH
j_gene: TRBJ2-5; d_gene: NA; v_gene: TRBV4-1; len: 14; CDR3aa: ASSQPGRRRGETQY
j_gene: TRBJ2-3; d_gene: TRBD1; v_gene: TRBV6-1; len: 12; CDR3aa: ASSEGGGPDTQY
j_gene: TRBJ2-7; d_gene: TRBD2; v_gene: TRBV20-1; len: 13; CDR3aa: SASSSGGAGDEQY
j_gene: TRBJ1-2; d_gene: NA; v_gene: TRBV5-5; len: 12; CDR3aa: ASPSRAGLYGYT
j_gene: TRBJ1-4; d_gene: TRBD1; v_gene: TRBV4-1; len: 13; CDR3aa: ASSQPTGGGEKLF
j_gene: TRBJ1-6; d_gene: TRBD1; v_gene: TRBV5-1; len: 13; CDR3aa: ASSGGQGSFSPLH
j_gene: TRBJ1-6; d_gene: NA; v_gene: TRBV28; len: 12; CDR3aa: ASRVAASNSPLH
j_gene: TRBJ1-2; d_gene: NA; v_gene: TRBV14; len: 13; CDR3aa: ASSQDRRGNYGYT
j_gene: TRBJ1-5; d_gene: NA; v_gene: TRBV28; len: 11; CDR3aa: ASSDNRAQPQH
j_gene: TRBJ2-1; d_gene: NA; v_gene: TRBV6-2/TRBV6-3; len: 11; CDR3aa: ASSRLAYNEQF
j_gene: TRBJ2-1; d_gene: TRBD2; v_gene: TRBV7-9; len: 14; CDR3aa: ASSAPGGPKSNEQF
j_gene: TRBJ1-5; d_gene: TRBD1; v_gene: TRBV11-2; len: 16; CDR3aa: ASSPQLGTGRFNQPQH
j_gene: TRBJ2-2; d_gene: NA; v_gene: TRBV28; len: 14; CDR3aa: ASSRPGALGTGELF